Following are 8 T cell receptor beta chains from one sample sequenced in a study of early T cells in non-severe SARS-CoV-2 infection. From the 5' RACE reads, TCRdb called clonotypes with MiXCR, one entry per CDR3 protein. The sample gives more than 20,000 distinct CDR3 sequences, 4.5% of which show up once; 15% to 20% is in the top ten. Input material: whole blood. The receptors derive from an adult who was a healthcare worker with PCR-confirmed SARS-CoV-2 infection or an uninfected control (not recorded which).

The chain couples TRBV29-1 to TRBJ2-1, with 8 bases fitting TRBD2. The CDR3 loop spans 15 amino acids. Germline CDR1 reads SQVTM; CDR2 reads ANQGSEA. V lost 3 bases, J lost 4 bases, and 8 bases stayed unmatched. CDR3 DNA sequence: TGCAGCGTTGACGGGGGGGATAGTAGGTACAATGAGCAGTTCTTC. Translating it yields CSVDGGDSRYNEQFF.

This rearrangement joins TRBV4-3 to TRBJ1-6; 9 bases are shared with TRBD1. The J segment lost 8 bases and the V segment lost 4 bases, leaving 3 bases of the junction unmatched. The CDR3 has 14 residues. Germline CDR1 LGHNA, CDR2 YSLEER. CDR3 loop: CASSLDRGDSPLHF. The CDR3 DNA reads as TGCGCCAGCAGCCTCGACAGGGGGGATTCACCCCTCCACTTT.

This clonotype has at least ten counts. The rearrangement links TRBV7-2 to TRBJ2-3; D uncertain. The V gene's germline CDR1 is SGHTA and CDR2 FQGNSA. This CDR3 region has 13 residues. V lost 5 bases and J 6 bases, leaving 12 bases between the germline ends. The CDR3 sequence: CASSDRSTDTQYF. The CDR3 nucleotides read TGTGCCAGCAGCGACCGGTCGACGGATACGCAGTATTTT.

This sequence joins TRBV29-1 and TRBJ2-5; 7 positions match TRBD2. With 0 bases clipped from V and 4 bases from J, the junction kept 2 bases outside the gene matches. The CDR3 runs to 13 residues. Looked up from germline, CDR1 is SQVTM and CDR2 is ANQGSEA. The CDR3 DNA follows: TGCAGCGTTGAAGATTCGGGGGGAGAGACCCAGTACTTC. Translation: CSVEDSGGETQYF.

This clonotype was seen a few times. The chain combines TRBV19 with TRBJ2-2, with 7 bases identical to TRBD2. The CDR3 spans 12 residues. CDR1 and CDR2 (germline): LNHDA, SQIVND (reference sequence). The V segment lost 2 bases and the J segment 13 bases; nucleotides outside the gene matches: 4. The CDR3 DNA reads TGTGCCAGTAGTATAAGCGGGGTCGGGCTGTTTTTT. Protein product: CASSISGVGLFF.

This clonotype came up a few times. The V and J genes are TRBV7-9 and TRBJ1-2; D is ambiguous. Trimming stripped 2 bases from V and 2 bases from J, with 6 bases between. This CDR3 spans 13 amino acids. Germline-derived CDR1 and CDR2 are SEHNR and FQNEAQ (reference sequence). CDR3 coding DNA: TGTGCCAGCAGCTTATGGGAGAACTATGGCTACACCTTC. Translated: CASSLWENYGYTF. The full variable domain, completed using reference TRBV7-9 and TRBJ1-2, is DTGVSQNPRHKITKRGQNVTFRCDPISEHNRLYWYRQTLGQGPEFLTYFQNEAQLEKSRLLSDRFSAERPKGSFSTLEIQRTEQGDSAMYLCASSLWENYGYTFGSGTRLTVV.

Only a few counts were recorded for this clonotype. The CDR3 nucleotides are TGTGCCAGCAGCTCCGGTAGCGGATATACGCAGTATTTT. It codes for CASSSGSGYTQYF. V usage is TRBV5-5 and J usage is TRBJ2-3; D possibly corresponds to TRBD2 (6 bases). Germline values: CDR1 SGHKS, CDR2 YYEKEE (reference sequence). Trimming left V 3 bases short and J 7 bases short, with 12 bases between. The CDR3 is 13 amino acids.

CDR3 loop: CASSETGRADTQYF. In nucleotides, the CDR3 is TGTGCCAGCAGTGAAACAGGACGGGCAGATACGCAGTATTTT. The chain carries TRBV6-1 and TRBJ2-3; tentative D call: TRBD1 (5 bases). Trimming took 2 bases from V and 4 from J, leaving 10 bases between them. This CDR3 comprises 14 residues. The germline V gene has CDR1 MNHNS and CDR2 SASEGT.